This T cell receptor (beta chain) stems from a study of T cells after yellow fever vaccination (dated by TCRdb to between 2018 and 2020). About the investigation overall: The SMART-Seq v4 Ultra Low Input RNA kit was used to prepare libraries from fractions with low cell numbers. To follow T-cell clones before and after both primary and booster YFV17D yellow fever vaccination, bulk TCR alpha and beta repertoires underwent longitudinal sequencing. The cohort comprised two healthy male donors, one aged 18 to 30 and one aged 30 to 40 years. Blood samples were taken at several timepoints before and after primary and secondary immunization, and bulk PBMC replicates and cell subsets were isolated.

Synthesis of TCR cDNA relied on 5'RACE template switching, a step that introduced a universal primer site along with unique molecular identifiers. cDNA synthesis was primed from both the TCR alpha and TCR beta constant segments. Two PCR steps were used to amplify libraries, with sample barcodes and sequencing adapters being added in the second step. Libraries were sequenced on Illumina HiSeq 2500 (2x100 bp) or NovaSeq (2x150 bp). On the authors' methods: Demultiplexing of reads and collapsing into UMI consensus sequences were performed with MIGEC, and V(D)J alignment was carried out with MiXCR. Using edgeR on replicate PBMC samples, clonotypes were called vaccine-responding if FDR was below 0.01 and the log2 fold change was above 5 up to day 15. CD4 or CD8 identity was assigned to each bulk clonotype according to whether the clonotype was present at higher abundance in the sequenced CD4 repertoire or the sequenced CD8 repertoire. TCRdb applied fastp at Q25 and MiXCR to the public reads, then kept only in-frame beta chains. One record per CDR3 amino acid sequence lists the most common genes and DNA. TCRdb, rather than the study authors, made the V and J calls. The sample includes over 150,000 distinct CDR3 sequences, with about 6% observed a single time. Together, the top ten hold about 2.8% of the sample.

Broad study findings and their caveats: Because abundant contaminating clonotypes from the bulk population could be contained in FACS-sorted repertoires, computational filtering was required. Compared with the primary T-cell response, the secondary T-cell response was faster but weaker, reaching its peak on day 5 rather than on day 15. Because only two donors were included in the study, the extent to which the findings can be generalized is limited. After the booster, most clones that had expanded after primary vaccination were detected again (around 96% of CD4 and around nine tenths of CD8), suggesting broad maintenance of memory. A small share of clonotypes occurred in both CD4 and CD8 compartments, likely arising from convergent recombination.

V was cut back by 2 bases and J by 7 bases, leaving a gap of 12 bases between them. CDR1 and CDR2 are read off the germline V gene (reference sequence) as SEHNR and FQNEAQ. The CDR3 has 15 amino acids, counting the end cysteine and phenylalanine. Only the CDR3 DNA is retained, 45 bases long and in frame from the first base. The sample's treatment or condition label, decoded: live attenuated yellow fever vaccine strain. A standard Ficoll-Paque protocol was used to isolate PBMCs from peripheral blood. CD4 and CD8 T-cell fractions were isolated with Dynabeads CD4 and CD8 positive selection kits. TriZol was used to extract RNA from bulk PBMCs, from CD4 and CD8 fractions, and from dextramer-positive and dextramer-negative fractions. In the case of this clonotype: No antigen is known for it. The sample holds no much larger clone one base away, and base qualities are not on file.

The specimen comprised CD4+ T cells sorted from PBMCs, sampled on the day of the first yellow fever vaccination. Here the chain combines TRBV7-9 and TRBJ1-6, with TRBD1 perhaps the D gene, on 5 matching bases. The clonotype was recovered from a man between 18 and 35 years old who received the YFV17D yellow fever vaccine. DNA sequence: TGTGCCAGCAGCTTAAGGGACCAGTCAAATTCACCCCTCCACTTT. This sequence encodes CASSLRDQSNSPLHF.